The rows below give T cell receptor beta chains drawn from one sample of a study of T cell repertoires in cytomegalovirus infection. TCRdb used MiXCR to reprocess the reads, holding one entry per CDR3 protein. The sample lists about 360,000 distinct CDR3 sequences, roughly 20% seen once, with around 8.6% in the top ten. Sequencing was carried out using PBMCs. The receptors were sampled from a human donor in good health (CMV status not recorded). Some clones in this sample may be carry-over from other donors' samples. CDR3s include the opening cysteine and the closing phenylalanine or tryptophan. The order of the fields is D gene, V gene, J gene, clone size, CDR3 DNA, CDR3 protein. D genes are given only for firm matches. Only part of the rows carry a size: once, few, many, or a class if the clone is expanded.

-,TRBV19,TRBJ1-5,few,TGTGCCAGTAGTGAAGTCCCGGGGGGCAATCAGCCCCAGCATTTT,CASSEVPGGNQPQHF
-,TRBV7-8,TRBJ2-7,many,TGTGCCAGCAGCTTAGCGCCGGGTTCCTACGAGCAGTACTTC,CASSLAPGSYEQYF
TRBD1,TRBV7-9,TRBJ1-4,few,TGTGCCAGCAGCTCATTGAGGGACAGTGAAAAACTGTTTTTT,CASSSLRDSEKLFF
TRBD1,TRBV2,TRBJ1-5,-,TGTGCCAGCAGTCGCAGGGGGCGTAATCAGCCCCAGCATTTT,CASSRRGRNQPQHF
-,TRBV7-9,TRBJ1-6,few,TGTGCCAGCAGTCTAAACCCCCTAAATTCACCCCTCCACTTT,CASSLNPLNSPLHF
-,TRBV7-1,TRBJ1-4,-,TGTGCCAGCTTACGGGATGCAACTAATGAAAACCTGTTTTTT,CASLRDATNENLFF
-,TRBV6-2/TRBV6-3,TRBJ2-3,few,TGTGCCAGCAGTCCTTCGGCAGGGACCGGAGCGGATTTT,CASSPSAGTGADF
-,TRBV19,TRBJ2-5,-,TGTGCCACTCGACAGAGACAAGAGACCCAGTACTTC,CATRQRQETQYF
-,TRBV7-2,TRBJ1-6,few,TGTGCCAGCAGCTCGGAACGGGGTTCACCCCTCCACTTT,CASSSERGSPLHF
-,TRBV19,TRBJ1-5,-,TGTGCCAGTACCCCAGGCAGGGCCCATCAGCCCCAGCATTTT,CASTPGRAHQPQHF
TRBD2,TRBV6-2/TRBV6-3,TRBJ2-3,few,TGTGCCAGCAGTTACCCCTCGATTACTAGCGGTAACGACGACCTCACAGATACGCAGTATTTT,CASSYPSITSGNDDLTDTQYF
-,TRBV6-1,TRBJ1-2,few,TGTGCCAGCAGTGAATGGGGCAGGGGCCCAACAGCCTTC,CASSEWGRGPTAF
-,TRBV7-8,TRBJ2-1,-,TGTGCCAGCAGCTTAGTTGGCGGGGCCTCCTACAATGAGCAGTTCTTC,CASSLVGGASYNEQFF
-,TRBV9,TRBJ1-3,few,TGTGCCAGCAGCCCTCGACAGGCTCCTGGAAACACCATATATTTT,CASSPRQAPGNTIYF
TRBD1,TRBV2,TRBJ1-3,-,TGTGCCAGCCGGAGGACAGGGGCCACCTCAAACTCTGGAAACACCATATATTTT,CASRRTGATSNSGNTIYF
-,TRBV7-2,TRBJ2-7,many,TGTGCCAGCAGCTTAGCCAGAGTCTACGAGCAGTACTTC,CASSLARVYEQYF
-,TRBV5-6,TRBJ1-2,few,TGTGCCAGCAGCTACGACAGTGGACCTAACTATGGCTACACCTTC,CASSYDSGPNYGYTF
-,TRBV20-1,TRBJ2-5,many,TGCAGTGCTAGGGTTGCCCCGGTTGAGACCCAGTACTTC,CSARVAPVETQYF
-,TRBV2,TRBJ1-1,-,TGTGCCAGCAGTGCAACCGAAGCTTTCTTT,CASSATEAFF
-,TRBV12-3/TRBV12-4,TRBJ2-3,many,TGTGCCAGCAGTTTATCCCTCTCCACGCAGTATTTT,CASSLSLSTQYF
TRBD2,TRBV6-1,TRBJ2-3,few,TGTGCCAGCAGGACCGGGACTAGCGGGAGAGATACGCAGTATTTT,CASRTGTSGRDTQYF
-,TRBV6-5,TRBJ1-2,-,TGTGCCAGTCAGGGCGGCTATGGCTACACCTTC,CASQGGYGYTF
TRBD1,TRBV7-2,TRBJ2-7,-,TGTGCCAGCAGCTTCTCCCGGGACAGGGAATACGAGCAGTACTTC,CASSFSRDREYEQYF
-,TRBV7-9,TRBJ1-1,many,TGTGCCAGCAGCTTTGGGGGGGCATCTTTCTTT,CASSFGGASFF
TRBD1,TRBV7-9,TRBJ1-2,few,TGTGCCAGCAGCTTATGGGACAGGGGTTGGAATGGCTACACCTTC,CASSLWDRGWNGYTF
-,TRBV7-8,TRBJ1-1,many,TGTGCCAGCAGCTCCGGGACCGCCCGGGAAGCTTTCTTT,CASSSGTAREAFF
-,TRBV28,TRBJ2-1,few,TGTGCCAGCAGTCTCACTACCCGGGAGCAGTTCTTC,CASSLTTREQFF
-,TRBV19,TRBJ1-1,-,TGTGCCAGCAAAAAAACAGGGTACACAACTGAAGCTTTCTTT,CASKKTGYTTEAFF
TRBD2,TRBV7-2,TRBJ2-1,many,TGTGCCAGCAGCTTAAAGGGTAGCGGGGCCAATGAGCAGTTCTTC,CASSLKGSGANEQFF
TRBD2,TRBV6-1,TRBJ2-3,many,TGTGCCAGCAGTTCCAGCCGGGACTACTCTAGCACAGATACGCAGTATTTT,CASSSSRDYSSTDTQYF
TRBD1,TRBV7-2,TRBJ1-2,many,TGTGCCAGCAGCTACTCCGGGACAGGGTCCTATGGCTACACCTTC,CASSYSGTGSYGYTF
TRBD1,TRBV12-3/TRBV12-4,TRBJ2-1,-,TGTGCCAGCAGGAGGACAGGGTCCAATGAGCAGTTCTTC,CASRRTGSNEQFF
-,TRBV12-3/TRBV12-4,TRBJ1-2,many,TGTGCCAGCAGGACCAGTACAGGGTCAAAGGGCTACACCTTC,CASRTSTGSKGYTF
-,TRBV10-2,TRBJ2-7,many,TGCGCCAGCAGGACGGAGGGGGGCTACGAGCAGTACTTC,CASRTEGGYEQYF